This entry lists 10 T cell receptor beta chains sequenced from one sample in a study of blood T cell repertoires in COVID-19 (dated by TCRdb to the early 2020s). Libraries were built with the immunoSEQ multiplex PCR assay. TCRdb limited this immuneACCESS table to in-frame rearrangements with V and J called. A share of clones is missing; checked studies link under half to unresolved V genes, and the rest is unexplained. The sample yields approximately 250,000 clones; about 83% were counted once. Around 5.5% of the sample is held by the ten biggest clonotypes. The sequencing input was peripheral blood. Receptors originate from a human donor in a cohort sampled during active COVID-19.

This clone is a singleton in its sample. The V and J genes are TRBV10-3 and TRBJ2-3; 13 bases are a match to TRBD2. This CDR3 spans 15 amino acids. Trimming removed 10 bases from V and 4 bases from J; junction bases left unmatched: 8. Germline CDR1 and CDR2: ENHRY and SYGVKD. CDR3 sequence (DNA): TGTGCCACCACTAGCGGGAGGGCCGGGGCAGATACGCAGTATTTT. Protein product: CATTSGRAGADTQYF.

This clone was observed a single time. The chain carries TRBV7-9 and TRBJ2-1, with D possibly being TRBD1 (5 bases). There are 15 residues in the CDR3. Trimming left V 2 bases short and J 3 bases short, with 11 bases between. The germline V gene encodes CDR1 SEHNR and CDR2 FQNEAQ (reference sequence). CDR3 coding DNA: TGTGCCAGCAGCTTAAGTGTAGGGGTCTACAATGAGCAGTTCTTC. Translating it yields CASSLSVGVYNEQFF. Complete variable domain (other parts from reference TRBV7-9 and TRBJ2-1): DTGVSQNPRHKITKRGQNVTFRCDPISEHNRLYWYRQTLGQGPEFLTYFQNEAQLEKSRLLSDRFSAERPKGSFSTLEIQRTEQGDSAMYLCASSLSVGVYNEQFFGPGTRLTVL.

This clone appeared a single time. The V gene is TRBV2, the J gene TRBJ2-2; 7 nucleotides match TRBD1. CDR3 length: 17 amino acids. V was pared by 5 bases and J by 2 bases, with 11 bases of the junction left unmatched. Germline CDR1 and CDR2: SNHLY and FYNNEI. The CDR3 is CASSPGQSYSNTGELFF. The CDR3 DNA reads TGTGCCAGCAGTCCGGGACAGTCCTATAGCAACACCGGGGAGCTGTTTTTT.

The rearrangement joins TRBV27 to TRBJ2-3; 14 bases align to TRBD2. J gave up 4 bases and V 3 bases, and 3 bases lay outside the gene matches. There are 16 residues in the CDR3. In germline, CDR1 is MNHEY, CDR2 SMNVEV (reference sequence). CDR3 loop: CASSLTSGGAPDTQYF. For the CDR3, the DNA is TGTGCCAGCAGTTTGACTAGCGGGGGGGCCCCAGATACGCAGTATTTT.

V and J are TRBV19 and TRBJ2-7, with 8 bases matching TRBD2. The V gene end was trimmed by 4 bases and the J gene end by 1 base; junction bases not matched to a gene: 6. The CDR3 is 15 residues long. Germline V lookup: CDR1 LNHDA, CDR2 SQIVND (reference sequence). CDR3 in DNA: TGTGCCAGTAGTACGGGGGGGATGAGGTCCTACGAGCAGTACTTC. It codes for CASSTGGMRSYEQYF.

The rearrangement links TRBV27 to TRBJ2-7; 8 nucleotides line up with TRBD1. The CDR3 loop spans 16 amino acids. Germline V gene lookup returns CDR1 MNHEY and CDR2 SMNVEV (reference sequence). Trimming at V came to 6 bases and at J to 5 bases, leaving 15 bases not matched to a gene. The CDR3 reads CASRTPVRQGKNEQYF. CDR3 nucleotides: TGTGCCAGCAGAACGCCCGTTCGACAGGGGAAAAACGAGCAGTACTTC.

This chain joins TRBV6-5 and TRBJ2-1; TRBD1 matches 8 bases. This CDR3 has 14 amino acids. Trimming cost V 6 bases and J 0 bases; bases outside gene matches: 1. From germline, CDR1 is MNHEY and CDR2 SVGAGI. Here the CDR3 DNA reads TGTGCCAGCAGAACAGGGGGCTCCTACAATGAGCAGTTCTTC. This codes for CASRTGGSYNEQFF.

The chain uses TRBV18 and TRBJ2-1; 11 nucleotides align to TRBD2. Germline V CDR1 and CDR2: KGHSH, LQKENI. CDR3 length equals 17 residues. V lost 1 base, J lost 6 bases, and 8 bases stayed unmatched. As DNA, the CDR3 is TGTGCCAGCTCACCACGGCTAGCGGGAGGCGGGGCCAATGAGCAGTTCTTC. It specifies CASSPRLAGGGANEQFF.

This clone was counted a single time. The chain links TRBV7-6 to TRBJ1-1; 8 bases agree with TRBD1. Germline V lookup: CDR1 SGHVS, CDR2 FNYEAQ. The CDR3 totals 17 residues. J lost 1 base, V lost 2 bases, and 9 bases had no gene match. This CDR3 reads CASSLRGQGKTNTEAFF. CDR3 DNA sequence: TGTGCCAGCAGCTTAAGAGGACAGGGTAAAACGAACACTGAAGCTTTCTTT.

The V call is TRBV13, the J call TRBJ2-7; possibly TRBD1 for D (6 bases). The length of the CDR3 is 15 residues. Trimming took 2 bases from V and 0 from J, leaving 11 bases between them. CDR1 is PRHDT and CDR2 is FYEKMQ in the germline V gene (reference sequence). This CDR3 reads CASSLRGGNSYEQYF. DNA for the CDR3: TGTGCCAGCAGCTTAAGAGGGGGAAACTCCTACGAGCAGTACTTC.